A single sample is the source of the 8 T cell receptor beta chains below, sequenced in a study of CD8 T cells in Susac syndrome. Random hexamers primed reverse transcription of about 0.5 to 1 ug RNA. TCRdb fed the immunoSEQ multiplex PCR reads into MiXCR, producing one record per CDR3 protein. Of 150,000 to 200,000 distinct CDR3 sequences in the sample, roughly nine tenths were seen once. The material sequenced was CD4+ T cells from PBMCs. The receptors shown here come from a human donor with Susac syndrome.

This chain joins TRBV3-1 and TRBJ2-7, with TRBD2 matching over 8 bases. V lost 6 bases to trimming and J lost 0 bases; unmatched junction nucleotides: 7. The CDR3 has 15 amino acids. Per germline, CDR1 LGHDT and CDR2 YNNKEL (reference sequence). The CDR3 region has the DNA TGTGCCAGCAGTCTAGCGGGCGCGATCTCCTACGAGCAGTACTTC. Translating it yields CASSLAGAISYEQYF.

The chain combines TRBV27 with TRBJ1-5, with D tentatively TRBD1 (6 bases). CDR3 size: 15 residues. Trimming left V 6 bases short and J 2 bases short, with 14 bases between. CDR1 and CDR2 (germline): MNHEY, SMNVEV (reference sequence). This CDR3 reads CASRPPGVGNQPQHF. Here the CDR3 DNA reads TGTGCCAGCAGACCACCAGGGGTTGGCAATCAGCCCCAGCATTTT.

A few counts support this clonotype. This sequence joins TRBV11-2 and TRBJ1-3; D is undetermined. Germline loops: CDR1 SGHAT, CDR2 FQNNGV. V was clipped by 5 bases and J by 0 bases, with 17 bases between them. The CDR3 sequence is 17 residues long. Here the CDR3 reads CASSPRVRSRSGNTIYF. The CDR3 DNA sequence: TGTGCCAGCAGCCCCCGGGTTCGGTCCCGCTCTGGAAACACCATATATTTT. The whole variable domain, remainder taken from reference TRBV11-2 and TRBJ1-3, is EAGVAQSPRYKIIEKRQSVAFWCNPISGHATLYWYQQILGQGPKLLIQFQNNGVVDDSQLPKDRFSAERLKGVDSTLKIQPAKLEDSAVYLCASSPRVRSRSGNTIYFGEGSWLTVV.

This chain links TRBV27 with TRBJ1-1, with 7 bases that match TRBD1. The trim removed 3 bases at V and 4 bases at J, leaving 2 bases unmatched. The CDR3 consists of 13 residues. Germline V gives CDR1 MNHEY, CDR2 SMNVEV (reference sequence). CDR3 nucleotides: TGTGCCAGCAGTTTCTCAGGGGGCACTGAAGCTTTCTTT. Translation: CASSFSGGTEAFF.

The chain links TRBV29-1 to TRBJ2-7, with D maybe TRBD2 (6 bases). Trimming cost V 7 bases and J 0 bases, with 13 bases left between them. The CDR3 has 13 amino acids. Per germline, CDR1 SQVTM and CDR2 ANQGSEA. The CDR3 protein is CSAGGTDSYEQYF. Here the CDR3 DNA reads TGCAGCGCCGGCGGGACGGACTCCTACGAGCAGTACTTC.

This clonotype was seen more than once but under ten times. J is TRBJ2-5 and V is TRBV5-1, with a possible D match to TRBD2 (6 bases). Germline loops: CDR1 SGHRS, CDR2 YFSETQ. V lost 4 bases to trimming and J lost 2 bases, with 15 bases between them. The CDR3 extends over 15 amino acids. The CDR3 nucleotides read TGCGCCAGCAGCCCACGGCTAGCGAGTCAAGAGACCCAGTACTTC. Protein sequence: CASSPRLASQETQYF.

The genes are TRBV3-1 and TRBJ2-5, with TRBD2 as a possible D gene (5 bases). The V gene's germline CDR1 is LGHDT and CDR2 YNNKEL (reference sequence). V was clipped by 3 bases and J by 1 base, with 9 bases between them. The CDR3 runs to 14 residues. The CDR3 region is CASSQALAQETQYF. CDR3 nucleotides: TGTGCCAGCAGCCAGGCTCTAGCCCAAGAGACCCAGTACTTC.

This clonotype was seen once. V is TRBV5-1 and J is TRBJ2-7; 10 nucleotides line up with TRBD2. The ends lost 0 bases at V and 2 bases at J; junction bases unmatched: 2. The CDR3 has 15 residues. Germline V lookup: CDR1 SGHRS, CDR2 YFSETQ. CDR3 nucleotides: TGCGCCAGCAGCTTGGCGAGCGGGAGGGCCTACGAGCAGTACTTC. Translating gives CASSLASGRAYEQYF.